These T cell receptor beta chains were read from a single sample in a study of identical twins. TCRdb recomputed calls from the 5' RACE reads with MiXCR, one row per CDR3 protein. Here the sample spans 700,000 or so distinct CDR3 sequences, 8.6% being singletons. The same data also contributed to another study, on yellow fever vaccine responses in identical twins.

The sample was PBMCs. The origin of the receptors is a woman younger than 30 in good health. Both conserved end residues are part of each CDR3. Fields, in order: J gene, V gene, CDR3 protein.

j_call: TRBJ2-7; v_call: TRBV20-1; cdr3_aa: CSARDRGRYEQYF
j_call: TRBJ2-2; v_call: TRBV5-1; cdr3_aa: CASSRTSEKTGELFF
j_call: TRBJ2-5; v_call: TRBV12-3/TRBV12-4; cdr3_aa: CANSQRGGGETQYF
j_call: TRBJ2-2; v_call: TRBV9; cdr3_aa: CASSGYRGTNTGELFF
j_call: TRBJ2-3; v_call: TRBV11-1; cdr3_aa: CASTQPRLAGGSSTDTQYF
j_call: TRBJ1-2; v_call: TRBV20-1; cdr3_aa: CSAPAYRGYGYTF
j_call: TRBJ2-7; v_call: TRBV28; cdr3_aa: CASGSGSGYEQYF
j_call: TRBJ2-7; v_call: TRBV11-2; cdr3_aa: CASSLTASPGGLEQYF
j_call: TRBJ2-3; v_call: TRBV11-2; cdr3_aa: CASSSQLLAGGLADTQYF
j_call: TRBJ1-4; v_call: TRBV7-9; cdr3_aa: CASSGQTTNEKLFF
j_call: TRBJ2-3; v_call: TRBV9; cdr3_aa: CASSVFSGTSTTDTQYF
j_call: TRBJ1-1; v_call: TRBV6-5; cdr3_aa: CASSYSTVRGAEAFF
j_call: TRBJ1-1; v_call: TRBV27; cdr3_aa: CASSSPGSNTEAFF
j_call: TRBJ2-3; v_call: TRBV14; cdr3_aa: CASSLGVRGDTQYF
j_call: TRBJ2-3; v_call: TRBV4-1; cdr3_aa: CASSTPGTMDF
j_call: TRBJ2-3; v_call: TRBV5-1; cdr3_aa: CASSLELAGDTQYF
j_call: TRBJ1-2; v_call: TRBV9; cdr3_aa: CASSVGVSRSGWFTDGYTF
j_call: TRBJ2-3; v_call: TRBV5-1; cdr3_aa: CASSLAGFPTDTQYF
j_call: TRBJ2-3; v_call: TRBV10-3; cdr3_aa: CAIRPVGGTDTQYF
j_call: TRBJ2-7; v_call: TRBV10-2; cdr3_aa: CASILLAGGPGEQYF
j_call: TRBJ2-7; v_call: TRBV5-6; cdr3_aa: CASSLSGSAYEQYF
j_call: TRBJ2-1; v_call: TRBV24-1; cdr3_aa: CATSGGRRGSYNEQFF
j_call: TRBJ2-5; v_call: TRBV28; cdr3_aa: CASRPTGTGETQYF
j_call: TRBJ1-1; v_call: TRBV6-2/TRBV6-3; cdr3_aa: CASRDIDVNTEAFF
j_call: TRBJ2-7; v_call: TRBV6-2/TRBV6-3; cdr3_aa: CASSYRRDRGTYEQYF
j_call: TRBJ2-4; v_call: TRBV6-2/TRBV6-3; cdr3_aa: CASSYPGIAGVGNIQYF
j_call: TRBJ2-7; v_call: TRBV3-1; cdr3_aa: CASSQDSRTGSYEQYF
j_call: TRBJ2-1; v_call: TRBV27; cdr3_aa: CASSLSQGYNEQFF
j_call: TRBJ1-4; v_call: TRBV12-3/TRBV12-4; cdr3_aa: CASSSLDHSNEKLFF
j_call: TRBJ2-4; v_call: TRBV7-6; cdr3_aa: CASRGDRAKNIQYF
j_call: TRBJ2-7; v_call: TRBV5-1; cdr3_aa: CASSGRGGNYEQYF
j_call: TRBJ2-1; v_call: TRBV7-8; cdr3_aa: CASSFVSGSEQFF
j_call: TRBJ2-7; v_call: TRBV5-1; cdr3_aa: CASSLGGGTYYEQYF
j_call: TRBJ2-5; v_call: TRBV29-1; cdr3_aa: CSVTQGVETQYF
j_call: TRBJ2-7; v_call: TRBV7-2; cdr3_aa: CASSQIAGPQYEQYF
j_call: TRBJ1-4; v_call: TRBV20-1; cdr3_aa: CSARAKSPRPVFF
j_call: TRBJ2-5; v_call: TRBV7-7; cdr3_aa: CASSIGTGGYQETQYF
j_call: TRBJ1-5; v_call: TRBV12-3/TRBV12-4; cdr3_aa: CASTADRINQPQHF
j_call: TRBJ1-2; v_call: TRBV5-1; cdr3_aa: CASLGDYGYTF
j_call: TRBJ2-2; v_call: TRBV5-1; cdr3_aa: CASSPPGAANTGELFF
j_call: TRBJ2-5; v_call: TRBV7-9; cdr3_aa: CASSLPTGTARETQYF
j_call: TRBJ1-2; v_call: TRBV4-2; cdr3_aa: CASSPRSRMANYGYTF
j_call: TRBJ1-5; v_call: TRBV20-1; cdr3_aa: CSASAESDQPQHF
j_call: TRBJ2-6; v_call: TRBV20-1; cdr3_aa: CSARDRGGAGANVLTF
j_call: TRBJ2-1; v_call: TRBV12-3/TRBV12-4; cdr3_aa: CASSLGGTSGRLNEQFF
j_call: TRBJ2-3; v_call: TRBV9; cdr3_aa: CASSESVLGTQYF
j_call: TRBJ2-7; v_call: TRBV28; cdr3_aa: CASRRLAGGSYEQYF
j_call: TRBJ2-6; v_call: TRBV6-1; cdr3_aa: CASRTGSGANVLTF
j_call: TRBJ2-3; v_call: TRBV12-3/TRBV12-4; cdr3_aa: CASRTTAKPDTQYF
j_call: TRBJ2-2; v_call: TRBV10-1; cdr3_aa: CASSEWRERRTGELFF
j_call: TRBJ1-5; v_call: TRBV7-6; cdr3_aa: CASSLAVGGGNGNQPQHF
j_call: TRBJ1-5; v_call: TRBV20-1; cdr3_aa: CSAQGGRNQPQHF
j_call: TRBJ2-5; v_call: TRBV6-1; cdr3_aa: CASSERVGTEVLETQYF
j_call: TRBJ2-3; v_call: TRBV12-3/TRBV12-4; cdr3_aa: CASRQRTSGSDADTQYF
j_call: TRBJ2-5; v_call: TRBV5-1; cdr3_aa: CASSLDQGAYSQETQYF
j_call: TRBJ2-7; v_call: TRBV6-2/TRBV6-3; cdr3_aa: CASSLDDRDGSYEQYF
j_call: TRBJ2-2; v_call: TRBV12-3/TRBV12-4; cdr3_aa: CASSLTGNGELFF
j_call: TRBJ2-2; v_call: TRBV29-1; cdr3_aa: CSGQGTLTGELFF